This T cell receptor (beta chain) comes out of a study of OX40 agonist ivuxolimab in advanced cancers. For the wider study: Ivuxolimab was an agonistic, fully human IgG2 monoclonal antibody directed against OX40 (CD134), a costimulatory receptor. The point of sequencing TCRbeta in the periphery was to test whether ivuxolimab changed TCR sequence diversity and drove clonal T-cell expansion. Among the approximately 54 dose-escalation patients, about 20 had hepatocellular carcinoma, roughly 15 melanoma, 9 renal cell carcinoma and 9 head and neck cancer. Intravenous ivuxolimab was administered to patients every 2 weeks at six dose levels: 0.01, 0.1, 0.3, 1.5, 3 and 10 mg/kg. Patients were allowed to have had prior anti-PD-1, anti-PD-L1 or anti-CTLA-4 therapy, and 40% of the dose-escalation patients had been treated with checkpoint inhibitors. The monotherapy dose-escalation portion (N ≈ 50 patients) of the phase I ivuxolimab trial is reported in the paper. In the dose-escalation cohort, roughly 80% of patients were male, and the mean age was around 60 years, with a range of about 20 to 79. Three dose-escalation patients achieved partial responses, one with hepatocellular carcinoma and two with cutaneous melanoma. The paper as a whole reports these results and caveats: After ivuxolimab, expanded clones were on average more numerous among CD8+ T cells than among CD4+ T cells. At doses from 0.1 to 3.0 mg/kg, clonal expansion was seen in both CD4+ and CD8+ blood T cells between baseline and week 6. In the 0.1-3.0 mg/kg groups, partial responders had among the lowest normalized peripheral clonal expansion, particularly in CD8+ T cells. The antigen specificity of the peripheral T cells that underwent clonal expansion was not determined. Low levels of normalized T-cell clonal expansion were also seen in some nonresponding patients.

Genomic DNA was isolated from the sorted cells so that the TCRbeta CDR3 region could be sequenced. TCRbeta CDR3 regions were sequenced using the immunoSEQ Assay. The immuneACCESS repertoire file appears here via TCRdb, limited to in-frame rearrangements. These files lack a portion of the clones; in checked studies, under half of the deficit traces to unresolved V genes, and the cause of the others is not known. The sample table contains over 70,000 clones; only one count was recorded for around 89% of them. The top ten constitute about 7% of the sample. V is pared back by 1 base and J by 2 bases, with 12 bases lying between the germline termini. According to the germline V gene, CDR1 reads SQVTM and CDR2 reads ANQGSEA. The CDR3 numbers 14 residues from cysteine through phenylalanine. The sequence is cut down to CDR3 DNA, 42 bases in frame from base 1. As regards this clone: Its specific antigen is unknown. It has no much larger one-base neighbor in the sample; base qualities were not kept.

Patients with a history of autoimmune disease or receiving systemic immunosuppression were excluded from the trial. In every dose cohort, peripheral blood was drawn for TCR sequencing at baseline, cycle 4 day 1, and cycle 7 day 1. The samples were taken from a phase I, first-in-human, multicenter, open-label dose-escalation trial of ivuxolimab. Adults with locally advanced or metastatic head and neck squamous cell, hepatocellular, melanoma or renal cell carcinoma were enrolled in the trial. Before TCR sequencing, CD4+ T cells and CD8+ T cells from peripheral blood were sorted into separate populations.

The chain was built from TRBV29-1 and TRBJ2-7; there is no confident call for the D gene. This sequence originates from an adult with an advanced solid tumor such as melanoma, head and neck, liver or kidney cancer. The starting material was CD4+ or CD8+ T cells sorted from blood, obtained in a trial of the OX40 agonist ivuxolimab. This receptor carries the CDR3 CSVEGPLPAYEQYF. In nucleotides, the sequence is TGCAGCGTTGAAGGGCCTTTACCGGCCTACGAGCAGTACTTC.